The 22 T cell receptor beta chains given below trace back to one sample, sequenced in a study of blood T cell repertoires in COVID-19. Data came from immunoSEQ multiplex PCR; TCRdb stores just in-frame clones and leaves some out. The table records approximately 210,000 clones, roughly 78% of them present only once. Sequencing was performed on peripheral blood. The receptors were sampled from a woman between 35 and 50 years old with acute or convalescent COVID-19.

The gene calls are TRBV5-1 and TRBJ1-1; D remains unclear. V was pared by 0 bases and J by 3 bases, with 12 bases between. The germline V gene encodes CDR1 SGHRS and CDR2 YFSETQ. The CDR3 covers 15 residues. The CDR3 sequence: CASSLDRGGHTEAFF. DNA for the CDR3: TGCGCCAGCAGCTTGGATCGGGGAGGTCACACTGAAGCTTTCTTT.

The rearrangement uses TRBV4-2 and TRBJ1-4, with 8 bases that match TRBD1. The CDR3 consists of 14 residues. CDR1 is LGHNA and CDR2 is YNFKEQ in the germline V gene. V lost 2 bases and J lost 8; bases outside the gene matches: 4. CDR3 loop: CASSQNRGDEKLFF. CDR3 in DNA: TGTGCCAGCAGCCAAAACAGGGGGGACGAAAAACTGTTTTTT.

The chain employs TRBV19 and TRBJ2-3; D gene ambiguous. With 2 bases removed from V and 5 bases from J, the gap between germline ends came to 17 bases. This CDR3 region has 16 residues. CDR1 and CDR2 from the germline V gene are LNHDA and SQIVND (reference sequence). The CDR3 sequence is CASSITRPSPGDTQYF. The CDR3, as DNA: TGTGCCAGTAGTATAACCCGACCCTCACCAGGAGATACGCAGTATTTT. The variable domain in full, with the rest retrieved from reference TRBV19 and TRBJ2-3, is DGGITQSPKYLFRKEGQNVTLSCEQNLNHDAMYWYRQDPGQGLRLIYYSQIVNDFQKGDIAEGYSVSREKKESFPLTVTSAQKNPTAFYLCASSITRPSPGDTQYFGPGTRLTVL.

This sequence joins TRBV4-1 and TRBJ2-2, with 7 bases aligning to TRBD1. Germline values: CDR1 MGHRA, CDR2 YSYEKL. Trimming removed 0 bases from V and 5 bases from J; junction bases left unmatched: 9. CDR3 length: 17 residues. CDR3 sequence: CASSQDEGGAGTGELFF. The CDR3 DNA is TGCGCCAGCAGCCAAGATGAAGGGGGCGCAGGGACCGGGGAGCTGTTTTTT.

This clone was seen just once. V usage is TRBV13 and J usage is TRBJ2-7, with TRBD1 as a possible D gene (5 bases). CDR1 and CDR2 (germline): PRHDT, FYEKMQ (reference sequence). V was clipped by 2 bases and J by 0 bases, with 8 bases between them. The CDR3 spans 14 residues. The CDR3 nucleotides are TGTGCCAGCAGCTTACAGGGTCCCTCCTACGAGCAGTACTTC. Protein product: CASSLQGPSYEQYF.

V and J are TRBV7-9 and TRBJ2-7; 7 bases map to TRBD1. The germline V gene has CDR1 SEHNR and CDR2 FQNEAQ (reference sequence). The J segment lost 1 base and the V segment lost 5 bases, leaving 2 bases of the junction unmatched. The CDR3 is 13 amino acids. The CDR3 DNA reads TGTGCCAGCAGCCCGGGACAGTCCTACGAGCAGTACTTC. Residues: CASSPGQSYEQYF.

This chain joins TRBV7-9 and TRBJ1-1, with TRBD1 as a possible D gene (6 bases). The CDR3 is made up of 16 amino acids. V gave up 1 base and J gave up 4 bases, with 16 bases separating them. Germline CDR1 SEHNR, CDR2 FQNEAQ (reference sequence). CDR3 residues: CASSLGTGSRGTEAFF. CDR3 sequence (DNA): TGTGCCAGCAGCTTAGGTACAGGGTCTCGCGGCACTGAAGCTTTCTTT. Full variable domain (outside the CDR3, taken from reference TRBV7-9 and TRBJ1-1): DTGVSQNPRHKITKRGQNVTFRCDPISEHNRLYWYRQTLGQGPEFLTYFQNEAQLEKSRLLSDRFSAERPKGSFSTLEIQRTEQGDSAMYLCASSLGTGSRGTEAFFGQGTRLTVV.

The chain links TRBV5-1 to TRBJ1-2; perhaps TRBD1 as D (6 bases). The germline CDR1 and CDR2 sequences are SGHRS and YFSETQ. The CDR3 is 14 amino acids. V gave up 5 bases and J gave up 4 bases, with 15 bases separating them. The chain's CDR3 is CASRIPTGSYGYTF. CDR3 nucleotides: TGCGCCAGCAGAATCCCCACAGGGAGCTATGGCTACACCTTC.

The V gene is TRBV7-9, the J gene TRBJ2-7, with 7 positions matching TRBD1. V lost 4 bases and J lost 8; bases outside the gene matches: 11. Germline values: CDR1 SEHNR, CDR2 FQNEAQ (reference sequence). The length of the CDR3 is 14 residues. The CDR3 DNA follows: TGTGCCAGCAGCTCGGGACAGCCCCCTAACCAGCAGTACTTC. Its translation is CASSSGQPPNQQYF.

V gene TRBV7-8 combines with J gene TRBJ1-1; 7 bases are a match to TRBD1. Trimming at V came to 5 bases and at J to 0 bases, leaving 6 bases not matched to a gene. This CDR3 is built from 15 residues. Germline CDR1 is SGHVS and CDR2 is FQNEAQ. The CDR3 spells CASSLRGQLNTEAFF. In DNA form, the CDR3 reads TGTGCCAGCAGCCTGAGGGGACAGTTGAACACTGAAGCTTTCTTT.

The chain uses TRBV6-6 and TRBJ1-2; 7 nucleotides agree with TRBD1. The CDR3 totals 14 residues. Trimming at V came to 4 bases and at J to 3 bases, leaving 5 bases not matched to a gene. Germline CDR1 MNHNY, CDR2 SVGAGI (reference sequence). In DNA form, the CDR3 reads TGTGCCAGCAGTTTGACAGGGTATGACTATGGCTACACCTTC. It yields the protein CASSLTGYDYGYTF.

This rearrangement joins TRBV6-5 to TRBJ2-5, with D possibly matching TRBD1 (7 bases). The CDR3 consists of 12 residues. Germline loops: CDR1 MNHEY, CDR2 SVGAGI. Trimming stripped 6 bases from V and 5 bases from J, with 10 bases between. DNA for the CDR3: TGTGCCAGCAGGGCAGGGGGGGAGACCCAGTACTTC. This sequence encodes CASRAGGETQYF.

V is TRBV3-1 (or the pseudogene TRBV3-2) and J is TRBJ2-5; 12 bases align to TRBD2. J gave up 2 bases and V 3 bases, and 7 bases lay outside the gene matches. From germline, CDR1 is LGHDT and CDR2 YNNKEL (reference sequence). The CDR3 totals 17 residues. The CDR3 DNA follows: TGTGCCAGCAGCCAGGCCCCTAGCGGGAGGGTTCAAGAGACCCAGTACTTC. It is translated as CASSQAPSGRVQETQYF.

The J gene is TRBJ2-7, the V gene TRBV11-2, with a weak D call TRBD2 (5 bases). The V and J ends lost 4 bases and 6 bases respectively, with 28 bases between them. This CDR3 region has 18 residues. Germline V lookup: CDR1 SGHAT, CDR2 FQNNGV. The CDR3 DNA follows: TGTGCCAGCAGCTCCCGGGGTGCTGCCGGTGCCGCAGTGAGCGAGCAGTACTTC. This codes for CASSSRGAAGAAVSEQYF.

This chain connects TRBV12-5 to TRBJ2-5, with 7 bases aligning to TRBD1. The CDR3 has 16 amino acids. CDR1 is LGHNT and CDR2 is FRNRAP in the germline V gene. Trimming cost V 6 bases and J 1 base; bases outside gene matches: 11. The CDR3 sequence is CASGLSQGQSQETQYF. CDR3 bases: TGTGCTAGTGGCCTGTCGCAGGGACAGTCCCAAGAGACCCAGTACTTC.

The J gene is TRBJ2-7, the V gene TRBV4-2; D is unclear. The CDR3 runs to 14 residues. Per germline, CDR1 LGHNA and CDR2 YNFKEQ. Trimming took off 1 base at V and 6 bases at J, with 13 bases between the two ends. The CDR3 sequence is CASSQVSESLEQYF. The CDR3 region has the DNA TGTGCCAGCAGCCAAGTCTCGGAGTCCCTCGAGCAGTACTTC.

The rearrangement joins TRBV27 to TRBJ2-7, with a possible D match to TRBD2 (7 bases). Trimming took off 6 bases at V and 4 bases at J, with 19 bases between the two ends. Germline CDR1 and CDR2: MNHEY and SMNVEV (reference sequence). The CDR3 runs 15 residues. DNA for the CDR3: TGTGCCAGCAGAACCAAGGGGGGGGGCTGGTACGAGCAGTACTTC. Its protein product is CASRTKGGGWYEQYF.

The chain recombines TRBV19 with TRBJ2-1, with D hard to call. The CDR3 extends over 14 amino acids. The germline V and J ends were trimmed by 7 bases and 0 bases, with 10 bases remaining between them. CDR1 LNHDA and CDR2 SQIVND come from the germline V gene (reference sequence). Written as DNA, the CDR3 is TGTGCCAGTACCGCGGCAAGCTCCTACAATGAGCAGTTCTTC. It specifies CASTAASSYNEQFF.

The chain carries TRBV5-4 and TRBJ2-7, with a weak D call TRBD2 (7 bases). V dropped 0 bases and J dropped 2 bases, with 12 bases sitting between them. Germline V gene data show CDR1 as SGHNT and CDR2 as YYREEE (reference sequence). The CDR3 has 15 residues. CDR3 loop: CASSLGGGGTYEQYF. The CDR3 DNA reads as TGTGCCAGCAGCTTGGGGGGCGGGGGCACCTACGAGCAGTACTTC.

J is TRBJ1-2 and V is TRBV6-6; tentative D call: TRBD1 (6 bases). Trimming removed 11 bases at V and 0 bases at J, with 13 bases between. Germline V lookup: CDR1 MNHNY, CDR2 SVGAGI (reference sequence). The CDR3 has 13 amino acids. CDR3 sequence reads: CAVYRETNYGYTF. CDR3 bases: TGTGCCGTATACAGGGAAACTAACTATGGCTACACCTTC.

This clone turned up a few times. The rearrangement uses TRBV7-3 and TRBJ1-1, with D unresolved. Trimming removed 5 bases at V and 0 bases at J, with 10 bases between. Germline V gene data show CDR1 as SGHTA and CDR2 as FQGTGA. The CDR3 contains 14 residues. The CDR3 DNA reads TGTGCCAGCAGCCTACAGCAAATGAACACTGAAGCTTTCTTT. This gives the protein CASSLQQMNTEAFF.

J is TRBJ2-1 and V is TRBV29-1, with TRBD2 identical over 10 bases. Germline CDR1 is SQVTM and CDR2 is ANQGSEA. The CDR3 has 16 residues. Trimming took 1 base from V and 3 from J; bases not matched to a gene: 6. CDR3 sequence: CSVEGLLAGGYNEQFF. The CDR3 DNA sequence: TGCAGCGTTGAAGGACTTTTAGCGGGAGGCTACAATGAGCAGTTCTTC.